This T cell receptor (beta chain) was found in a study of blood T cells in healthy people across ages. The second PCR ran about 6 to 11 cycles with a sample-barcoded 5' primer and J-beta primers. MiXCR was run by TCRdb on the 5' RACE reads, yielding one entry per CDR3 protein. Of about 2 million distinct CDR3 sequences in the sample, roughly 49% were seen once. The germline CDR1 and CDR2 sequences are SGDLS and YYNGEE. This CDR3 is built from 17 residues. Losses at the gene ends were 0 bases for V and 7 bases for J; bases not matched to a gene: 12. Sequenced: blood. This receptor was obtained from a woman in her 40s in good health. V gene TRBV9 combines with J gene TRBJ2-7; the match to TRBD2 covers 11 bases. CDR3 nucleotide sequence: TGTGCCAGCAGCGTAGTTGCTAGCGGGGGGTACTACAATGAGCAGTACTTC. Translation: CASSVVASGGYYNEQYF.